This T cell receptor (beta chain) appears in the sequencing data of a study of technical replicates of blood from a handful of donors. Libraries were prepared by immunoSEQ multiplex PCR; TCRdb keeps only in-frame clonotypes and omits some of them. This sample has almost 65,000 clones, with about 86% found just once. The CDR3 contains 14 residues. Sequenced input: PBMCs. The sequence came from a human donor in good health. Some clones in this sample may be carry-over from other donors' samples. V usage is TRBV21-1 and J usage is TRBJ2-5; TRBD2 reflects the table's D call only, with no check against the DNA. TRBV21-1 is tagged as a pseudogene. CDR3 loop: CASSNPVPQETQYF. The CDR3 bases are TGTGCCAGCAGCAACCCGGTCCCCCAAGAGACCCAGTACTTC.